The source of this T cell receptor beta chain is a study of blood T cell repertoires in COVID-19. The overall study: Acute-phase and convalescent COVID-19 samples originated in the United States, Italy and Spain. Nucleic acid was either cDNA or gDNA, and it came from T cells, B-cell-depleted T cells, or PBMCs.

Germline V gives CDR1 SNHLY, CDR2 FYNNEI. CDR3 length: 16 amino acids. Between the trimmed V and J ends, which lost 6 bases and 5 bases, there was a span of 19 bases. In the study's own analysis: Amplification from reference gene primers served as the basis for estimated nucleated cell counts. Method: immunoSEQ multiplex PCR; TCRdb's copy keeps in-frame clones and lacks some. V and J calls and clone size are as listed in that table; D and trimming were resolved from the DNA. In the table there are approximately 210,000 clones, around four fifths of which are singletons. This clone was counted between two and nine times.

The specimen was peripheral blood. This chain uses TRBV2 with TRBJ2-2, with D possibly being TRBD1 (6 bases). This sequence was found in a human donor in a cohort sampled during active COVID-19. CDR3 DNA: TGTGCCAGCAGGTTTGGAGCAGGGGCTCGTACCGGGGAGCTGTTTTTT. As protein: CASRFGAGARTGELFF.